This is a list of T cell receptor beta chains from one sample in a study of T cell responses to AZD1222 COVID-19 vaccine. Here immunoSEQ multiplex PCR was the method, and the copy in TCRdb shows in-frame clones only, minus some. The repertoire consists of about 76,000 clones, with roughly 90% occurring once and the leading ten covering 4.2%. The sequenced sample was peripheral blood, obtained on day 0 of AZD1222 vaccination. The receptors here all came from an adult in good health. Each CDR3 is given with its conserved first and last residue. D genes are given only for firm matches. Not every row has a clone size; where given, it reads once, few, many or a size class.

CDR3nt | CDR3aa | d_gene | abundance | j_gene | v_gene
TGCGCCAGCAGCCAAGAAGCACTCAAGGCTTCACCCCTCCACTTT | CASSQEALKASPLHF | - | once | TRBJ1-6 | TRBV4-3
TGCGCCAGCAGCCAGACAGGGAGTGGAAACACCATATATTTT | CASSQTGSGNTIYF | TRBD1 | few | TRBJ1-3 | TRBV4-1
TGTGCCAGCAGCACGGACAGCAACACTGAAGCTTTCTTT | CASSTDSNTEAFF | - | - | TRBJ1-1 | TRBV7-3
TGTGCCAGTAGTTTACAGGTTACAAACACTGAAGCTTTCTTT | CASSLQVTNTEAFF | - | - | TRBJ1-1 | TRBV19
TGTGCCAGCAGCGCGGGGGGCGTTCTCGCCGGGGAGCTGTTTTTT | CASSAGGVLAGELFF | TRBD2 | - | TRBJ2-2 | TRBV5-4
TGCGCCAGCAGTCAATCTTTCGCTAGCGGGGGGGTGGATGAGCAGTTCTTC | CASSQSFASGGVDEQFF | TRBD2 | - | TRBJ2-1 | TRBV23-1
TGTGCCAGTAGTCCGACCTCAACATACAGTAGCTCCTACAATGAGCAGTTCTTC | CASSPTSTYSSSYNEQFF | - | - | TRBJ2-1 | TRBV19
TGCGCCAGCAGCCACCCAGGGAATTCACCCCTCCACTTT | CASSHPGNSPLHF | - | - | TRBJ1-6 | TRBV5-1
TGTGCCAGCAGCAACCGGGACACCCCCACAGATACGCAGTATTTT | CASSNRDTPTDTQYF | - | - | TRBJ2-3 | TRBV13
TGTGCCAGCAGCCTCCTGACAGGGACTAATGAAAAACTGTTTTTT | CASSLLTGTNEKLFF | TRBD1 | - | TRBJ1-4 | TRBV7-8
TGTGCCAGCTGGGGGGGCACTGAAGCTTTCTTT | CASWGGTEAFF | - | - | TRBJ1-1 | TRBV2
TGTGCCAGCAGCGTATCGTCAGTGACTGGACAGCGAAGCTCTGGGGCCAACGTCCTGACTTTC | CASSVSSVTGQRSSGANVLTF | - | once | TRBJ2-6 | TRBV9
TGTGCCAGCAGCAAAGGGGAGAATGGAAACACCATATATTTT | CASSKGENGNTIYF | - | once | TRBJ1-3 | TRBV5-5
TGTGCCAGCTCGATAGGTGTCGGAAAGGCCCAGTACTTC | CASSIGVGKAQYF | - | - | TRBJ2-5 | TRBV27
TGTGCCAGCAGCTCGAGCGGCTATGGCTACACCTTC | CASSSSGYGYTF | - | - | TRBJ1-2 | TRBV5-6
TGTGCCAGCTCGCCAGAGGGACAGGGCCACGGCTACACCTTC | CASSPEGQGHGYTF | TRBD1 | - | TRBJ1-2 | TRBV18
TGTGCCAGCAGCTCCCCCCCGAGGGGGGGCTCTGGGGATACGCAGTATTTT | CASSSPPRGGSGDTQYF | - | - | TRBJ2-3 | TRBV7-3
TGTGCCAGCAGTATCCGGTATGGGACAGGGGGCGTTCGTGTGACTGAAGCTTTCTTT | CASSIRYGTGGVRVTEAFF | TRBD1 | - | TRBJ1-1 | TRBV2
TGTGCCAGCAGCTTGGAGGGGACGCTCGGCTACACCTTC | CASSLEGTLGYTF | - | few | TRBJ1-2 | TRBV5-5
TGTGCCAGCAGCTTGAACCCCCCGACTAGCGGGAGCTCAGATACGCAGTATTTT | CASSLNPPTSGSSDTQYF | TRBD2 | - | TRBJ2-3 | TRBV7-6
TGTGCCAGCAGCTTATTTGGGCAGGAAAAGGGGGAGACCCAGTACTTC | CASSLFGQEKGETQYF | - | - | TRBJ2-5 | TRBV11-3
TGTGCCAGCAGCTTAGAGGGGATAGGGGCTGAAGCTTTCTTT | CASSLEGIGAEAFF | - | - | TRBJ1-1 | TRBV11-2
TGTGCCAGCAGTCCCGGACAGCCCGGGGGATATGGCTACACCTTC | CASSPGQPGGYGYTF | - | - | TRBJ1-2 | TRBV28
TGTGCCAGCAACCTCGGGAGGGCCTCCAATGAGCAGTTCTTC | CASNLGRASNEQFF | TRBD2 | few | TRBJ2-1 | TRBV11-3
TGTGCCAGCAGTCGGGAAAATGAGCAGTTCTTC | CASSRENEQFF | - | - | TRBJ2-1 | TRBV9
TGTGCCAGCAGCCGTTCTATGGGGGCAGGATGGTACACTGAAGCTTTCTTT | CASSRSMGAGWYTEAFF | - | - | TRBJ1-1 | TRBV5-4
TGCGCCAGCAGCTTGGCCCCGGTCTCTGGGGGAAACACCATATATTTT | CASSLAPVSGGNTIYF | - | - | TRBJ1-3 | TRBV5-1
TGTGCCAGCACTCTTCCCCAAATAGCGGGGTCGACAGATACGCAGTATTTT | CASTLPQIAGSTDTQYF | TRBD2 | - | TRBJ2-3 | TRBV7-3
TGTGCCAGCAGCGCCCTCTCCGGGACAGGGGGCGATGGCTACACCTTC | CASSALSGTGGDGYTF | TRBD1 | once | TRBJ1-2 | TRBV9
TGTGCCACCAGTGACCCCTCCGCGGATTACTCCTACAATGAGCAGTTCTTC | CATSDPSADYSYNEQFF | - | - | TRBJ2-1 | TRBV24-1
TGTGCCATCAGTGAGTCGGGACAGCCCTATGGCTACACCTTC | CAISESGQPYGYTF | TRBD1 | - | TRBJ1-2 | TRBV10-3
TGTGCCAGCAGTTTAACAGGGACGAACTACGAGCAGTACTTC | CASSLTGTNYEQYF | - | - | TRBJ2-7 | TRBV27
TGTGCCAGCAGTTACACGCCGGGGATGAATTCACCCCTCCACTTT | CASSYTPGMNSPLHF | - | - | TRBJ1-6 | TRBV6-2/TRBV6-3
TGTGCCAGCAGTTTAGGGGTTTCAGAAAAACTGTTTTTT | CASSLGVSEKLFF | - | - | TRBJ1-4 | TRBV28
TGTGCCAGCAGTGAAACAGGGGGCTGGGAGACCCAGTACTTC | CASSETGGWETQYF | TRBD1 | - | TRBJ2-5 | TRBV6-1
TGCGCCAGCAGCTCTCCGGGACAGGGGGCCATGAACACTGAAGCTTTCTTT | CASSSPGQGAMNTEAFF | TRBD1 | - | TRBJ1-1 | TRBV5-1
TGTGCCAGCACCGACGCCGCGGACTATGGCTACACCTTC | CASTDAADYGYTF | - | - | TRBJ1-2 | TRBV11-3
TGCGCCAGCAGCCAAGATCAGTCCCGTTCCCCTTACGAGCAGTACTTC | CASSQDQSRSPYEQYF | - | - | TRBJ2-7 | TRBV4-1
TGTGCCAGCAGTTTCCAACGGAGCTCCTACGAGCAGTACTTC | CASSFQRSSYEQYF | - | - | TRBJ2-7 | TRBV6-2/TRBV6-3
TGTGCCACCTTGACTAGCGGGAGCTTCGGGGCTAGCACAGATACGCAGTATTTT | CATLTSGSFGASTDTQYF | TRBD2 | - | TRBJ2-3 | TRBV24-1
TGTGCCAGTAGTATTTTAAAGGGCCAAGGGCACACTGAAGCTTTCTTT | CASSILKGQGHTEAFF | - | - | TRBJ1-1 | TRBV19
TGTGCCACCAGTGATTCCGTCCCGGCTAGCGGGAGGAGATACAATGAGCAGTTCTTC | CATSDSVPASGRRYNEQFF | TRBD2 | - | TRBJ2-1 | TRBV24-1
TGTGCCAGCAGCTTCACAAGGAACACTGAAGCTTTCTTT | CASSFTRNTEAFF | - | - | TRBJ1-1 | TRBV7-2
TGTGCCAGCAGCCAGGGGGGATGGGGCTATGGCTACACCTTC | CASSQGGWGYGYTF | - | - | TRBJ1-2 | TRBV3-1/TRBV3-2
TGTGCCAGCAGCTTAAATCGGTCGGGTTTGAAGACCCAGTACTTC | CASSLNRSGLKTQYF | - | few | TRBJ2-5 | TRBV7-8
TGTGCCAGCAGTGGAACAGGAGACGGCTACACCTTC | CASSGTGDGYTF | - | - | TRBJ1-2 | TRBV27
TGCGCCAGCAGCCCGGGGGGACAGGGAAACACCATATATTTT | CASSPGGQGNTIYF | TRBD1 | - | TRBJ1-3 | TRBV5-1
TGTGCCAGCGGCTCCTACGAGCAGTACTTC | CASGSYEQYF | - | - | TRBJ2-7 | TRBV11-3
TGTGCCAGCAGCTCCCAACAGGGTGGGACAGATACGCAGTATTTT | CASSSQQGGTDTQYF | - | - | TRBJ2-3 | TRBV7-3
TGCGCCAGCAGCCAAGTCCCCGGTCGTAAACTGTTTTTT | CASSQVPGRKLFF | - | - | TRBJ1-4 | TRBV4-1
TGCGCCAGCATTATCAGGGGATTAGGGTGTGACACCTTC | CASIIRGLGCDTF | - | - | TRBJ1-2 | TRBV10-1
TGTGCCAGCTCACCACAAACAGGGGACAATGAGCAGTTCTTC | CASSPQTGDNEQFF | TRBD1 | - | TRBJ2-1 | TRBV18
TGTGCCATCAGTGAGTTGAACAGGGGGCGCAATGAGCAGTTCTTC | CAISELNRGRNEQFF | TRBD1 | - | TRBJ2-1 | TRBV10-3
TGCGCCAGCAGCCAAGATGCGGGGGCAGCGGAAGGGTACGAGCAGTACTTC | CASSQDAGAAEGYEQYF | - | - | TRBJ2-7 | TRBV4-1
TGTGCCAGCAGAAAGGGACAGTTGAACACTGAAGCTTTCTTT | CASRKGQLNTEAFF | TRBD1 | - | TRBJ1-1 | TRBV13
TGTGCCTGGAGTCTACAGGGAGCTTTAGGCGAGCAGTACTTC | CAWSLQGALGEQYF | - | - | TRBJ2-7 | TRBV30
TGTGCCAGCAGCAGAACCTTTCCCCAGGGAGACTCAGAAAAACTGTTTTTT | CASSRTFPQGDSEKLFF | - | - | TRBJ1-4 | TRBV11-3